This T cell receptor beta chain was found in a study of T cells in narcolepsy. Study conclusions and caveats: Same-patient CSF and blood CD4+ T cell clonotypes included HCRT-specific and TRIB2-specific autoreactive ones. Autoreactive clone sequences were missing from some blood memory CD4+ repertoires. Autoreactive clonotypes reportedly recurred in blood of same and different patients, not controls.

This clone showed up just a few times. The antigen is unknown. This CDR3 comprises 16 residues. V gave up 2 bases and J gave up 4 bases, with 14 bases separating them. Germline V gene lookup returns CDR1 SNHLY and CDR2 FYNNEI. Clones were sequenced by immunoSEQ multiplex PCR, and TCRdb holds only the in-frame ones, with some missing. Of 30,000 to 35,000 clones listed, about four fifths are singletons. This TCR was sampled from a human donor with narcolepsy. The V gene is TRBV2, the J gene TRBJ1-4; D is unclear. The sequenced material came from CD45RA- memory CD4+ T cells from PBMCs. This chain's CDR3 is CASSESRVSVNEKLFF. In nucleotides, the CDR3 is TGTGCCAGCAGTGAATCACGGGTCTCCGTTAATGAAAAACTGTTTTTT.